The T cell receptor beta chain described here comes from a study of blood T cell repertoires in COVID-19. Study information: Donors in the United States, Italy and Spain gave samples during acute or convalescent COVID-19. Sample material is recorded as cDNA or gDNA derived from T cells, B-cell-depleted T cells, or PBMCs.

CDR3 length: 13 amino acids. Germline V gene lookup returns CDR1 SGHRS and CDR2 YFSETQ. Unmatched junction bases numbered 4, after V lost 5 bases and J lost 4 bases. Under the authors' procedure: From reference gene primer amplification, estimates of nucleated cell counts were derived. Here immunoSEQ multiplex PCR was the method, and the copy in TCRdb shows in-frame clones only, minus some. That table is the source of V, J and clone size, and D and trimming were worked out from the DNA. The data show approximately 120,000 clones, more than 80% seen once. This sequence was found in a human donor in a cohort sampled during active COVID-19. Material for sequencing was peripheral blood. This chain uses TRBV5-1 with TRBJ2-3; 7 bases fit TRBD2. The DNA of the CDR3 is TGCGCCAGCAGACCTACTAGCGCAGATACGCAGTATTTT. This sequence encodes CASRPTSADTQYF.